These 13 T cell receptor beta chains share one sample of origin, sequenced in a study of response to subunit inactivated influenza vaccine. TCRdb fed the RT-PCR reads into MiXCR, producing one record per CDR3 protein. The table includes about 780,000 distinct CDR3 sequences, around 18% detected once. The input for sequencing was PBMCs from blood, taken 4 to 6 days after vaccination. The receptors here all came from a man aged 50 to 60 who received an inactivated influenza vaccine.

This clonotype was observed a handful of times. V gene TRBV15 combines with J gene TRBJ2-1, with D possibly being TRBD2 (6 bases). The V and J ends lost 3 bases and 3 bases respectively, with 9 bases between them. The CDR3 is 14 residues long. The V gene's germline CDR1 is LNHNV and CDR2 YYDKDF (reference sequence). This chain's CDR3 is CATSSSGVYNEQFF. In nucleotides, the CDR3 is TGTGCCACCAGCAGTAGCGGTGTCTACAATGAGCAGTTCTTC.

The chain links TRBV11-2 to TRBJ2-1; D may be TRBD2 (7 bases). Trimming left V 0 bases short and J 4 bases short, with 16 bases between. Germline V gives CDR1 SGHAT, CDR2 FQNNGV. The CDR3 loop spans 17 amino acids. The CDR3 is CASSLDGRGQPYNEQFF. The CDR3 DNA reads TGTGCCAGCAGCTTAGACGGGCGGGGGCAGCCGTACAATGAGCAGTTCTTC.

This clonotype came up once. The V and J genes are TRBV4-1 and TRBJ2-3; maybe TRBD2 (5 bases). The V end lost 0 bases, the J end lost 8 bases, and 12 bases lay between the germline ends. Germline CDR1 and CDR2: MGHRA and YSYEKL. The CDR3 length is 14 residues. The CDR3 nucleotides read TGCGCCAGCAGCCAAGAGGGAGTCAGTGGTACGCAGTATTTT. It is translated as CASSQEGVSGTQYF.

This rearrangement joins TRBV4-2 to TRBJ2-1; D remains ambiguous. The CDR3 spans 14 residues. The ends were cut back, 5 bases at V and 2 bases at J, with 10 bases in the middle. The germline CDR1 and CDR2 sequences are LGHNA and YNFKEQ. CDR3 DNA sequence: TGTGCCAGCAGCGAGGACGGTACCTACAATGAGCAGTTCTTC. Amino acids: CASSEDGTYNEQFF.

This chain links TRBV4-3 with TRBJ2-3; D not resolved. The V gene's germline CDR1 is LGHNA and CDR2 YSLEER. The ends were cut back, 1 base at V and 4 bases at J, with 15 bases in the middle. The CDR3 loop spans 16 amino acids. The chain's CDR3 is CASSQGGIVAPDTQYF. The CDR3, as DNA: TGCGCCAGCAGCCAAGGTGGCATTGTGGCGCCAGATACGCAGTATTTT.

In this sample, this clonotype turned up a few times. The chain recombines TRBV10-3 with TRBJ2-3, with D perhaps matching TRBD2 (5 bases). This CDR3 spans 14 amino acids. Trimming pared 6 bases from V and 0 bases from J, leaving 10 bases between. Germline lookup yields CDR1 ENHRY and CDR2 SYGVKD. The CDR3 coding sequence is TGTGCCATCAGATCACTAGATAGCACAGATACGCAGTATTTT. Protein sequence: CAIRSLDSTDTQYF.

The rearrangement joins TRBV7-2 to TRBJ1-2, with a weak D call TRBD1 (5 bases). The CDR3 extends over 15 amino acids. Deletions cut 5 bases from V and 4 bases from J, with 17 bases between. Germline V lookup: CDR1 SGHTA, CDR2 FQGNSA. CDR3 residues: CASSVEAGIFYGYTF. In nucleotides, the CDR3 is TGTGCCAGCAGCGTCGAGGCAGGGATTTTCTATGGCTACACCTTC.

This clonotype was picked up a small number of times. The J gene is TRBJ1-1, the V gene TRBV12-3 or TRBV12-4, with TRBD1 as a possible D gene (6 bases). V lost 1 base and J 11 bases, leaving 14 bases between the germline ends. CDR3 length: 13 amino acids. CDR3 region: CASSLVGRGDAFF. DNA of the CDR3: TGTGCCAGCAGTTTAGTTGGCAGGGGTGACGCTTTCTTT.

This clonotype has more than one count but fewer than ten. The gene calls are TRBV3-1 and TRBJ2-7; weak D call: TRBD2 (6 bases). The CDR3 extends over 13 amino acids. The germline V gene has CDR1 LGHDT and CDR2 YNNKEL (reference sequence). The V end was cut by 6 bases, the J end by 2 bases, with 11 bases between. CDR3 nucleotides: TGTGCCAGCAGTTGGGCGGGAACCTACGAGCAGTACTTC. Translated, it gives CASSWAGTYEQYF.

This chain uses TRBV18 with TRBJ2-3, with TRBD1 identical over 12 bases. The V gene's germline CDR1 is KGHSH and CDR2 LQKENI. Trimming took 0 bases from V and 4 from J; bases not matched to a gene: 5. The CDR3 runs 17 residues. The chain's CDR3 is CASSPPPGQGAADTQYF. In nucleotides, the CDR3 is TGTGCCAGCTCACCACCCCCGGGACAGGGGGCCGCAGATACGCAGTATTTT.

The chain combines TRBV6-6 with TRBJ2-7; 8 nucleotides agree with TRBD1. The CDR3 totals 13 residues. CDR1 is MNHNY, CDR2 SVGAGI, per germline (reference sequence). The V gene end was trimmed by 5 bases and the J gene end by 5 bases; junction bases not matched to a gene: 5. CDR3 DNA: TGTGCCAGCAGTCATAAACAGGGGGACGAGCAGTACTTC. Translating it yields CASSHKQGDEQYF.

The table lists this clonotype with a few counts. The CDR3 region is CASSLAPGTEPQHF. CDR3 bases: TGCGCCAGCAGCTTGGCCCCAGGGACCGAGCCCCAGCATTTT. The chain has TRBV5-1 and TRBJ1-5; tentative D call: TRBD1 (5 bases). Between the trimmed V and J ends, which lost 0 bases and 8 bases, there was a span of 12 bases. The CDR3 covers 14 residues. Germline V gene data show CDR1 as SGHRS and CDR2 as YFSETQ.

This clonotype was seen a handful of times. V gene TRBV6-1 combines with J gene TRBJ2-4, with TRBD2 identical over 12 bases. With 3 bases clipped from V and 8 bases from J, the junction kept 5 bases outside the gene matches. Per germline, CDR1 MNHNS and CDR2 SASEGT. The CDR3 covers 15 residues. CDR3 in DNA: TGTGCCAGCAGTGACCTAGCGGGAGGGCCTTACATTCAGTACTTC. It is translated as CASSDLAGGPYIQYF.